This is a list of T cell receptor beta chains from one sample in a study of cytomegalovirus exposure and HLA in healthy donors. Profiling relied on immunoSEQ multiplex PCR, and the TCRdb table lists in-frame clones only, not all of them. The sample lists 150,000 to 200,000 clones, 80% occurring once. The specimen was PBMCs. The receptors here all came from a woman between 40 and 55 years old in good health and CMV-seronegative. Each CDR3 is given with its conserved first and last residue. D genes are given only for firm matches. Clone size is given for some rows only: seen once, a few or many times, or a class if the clone is expanded.

size: few
D: TRBD2
J: TRBJ2-3
V: TRBV7-2
DNA: TGTGCCAGCAGCTCGGGACTAGCGGGACCTAGCACAGATACGCAGTATTTT
CDR3: CASSSGLAGPSTDTQYF

size: NA
D: NA
J: TRBJ2-7
V: TRBV7-2
DNA: TGTGCCAGCAGCTTACCCGGGTCCTACGAGCAGTACTTC
CDR3: CASSLPGSYEQYF

size: NA
D: NA
J: TRBJ2-7
V: TRBV11-1
DNA: TGTGCCAGCAGCTACTTACAGAGCTACGAGCAGTACTTC
CDR3: CASSYLQSYEQYF

size: NA
D: NA
J: TRBJ2-1
V: TRBV7-3
DNA: TGTGCCAGCAGCCCACAACACAGCTCCGATGAGCAGTTCTTC
CDR3: CASSPQHSSDEQFF

size: NA
D: NA
J: TRBJ1-4
V: TRBV4-3
DNA: TGCGCCAGCAGCCCAAATCGGGGGGATGAAAAACTGTTTTTT
CDR3: CASSPNRGDEKLFF

size: NA
D: NA
J: TRBJ1-2
V: TRBV7-6
DNA: TGTGCCAGCAGCTCCCTCGAGGGCTACACCTTC
CDR3: CASSSLEGYTF

size: NA
D: NA
J: TRBJ1-1
V: TRBV19
DNA: TGTGCCAGTAGCCGGACAGACTTCAACACTGAAGCTTTCTTT
CDR3: CASSRTDFNTEAFF

size: few
D: TRBD1
J: TRBJ1-6
V: TRBV10-3
DNA: TGTGCCATCAGTGACACGGGACAGGGAGGTAATTCACCCCTCCACTTT
CDR3: CAISDTGQGGNSPLHF

size: NA
D: TRBD1
J: TRBJ1-1
V: TRBV7-8
DNA: TGTGCCAGCACCCTCGAGGGGGCAGGGCTGAACACTGAAGCTTTCTTT
CDR3: CASTLEGAGLNTEAFF

size: NA
D: NA
J: TRBJ2-1
V: TRBV7-2
DNA: TGTGCCAGCAGCCTGGACTGGAACTCCTACAATGAGCAGTTCTTC
CDR3: CASSLDWNSYNEQFF

size: NA
D: TRBD1
J: TRBJ2-2
V: TRBV18
DNA: TGTGCCAGCTCACCAGTGGGACAGCTACTCACCGGGGAGCTGTTTTTT
CDR3: CASSPVGQLLTGELFF

size: few
D: NA
J: TRBJ1-4
V: TRBV18
DNA: TGTGCCAGCTCACCCAGGGGAAGGGGTGAAAAACTGTTTTTT
CDR3: CASSPRGRGEKLFF

size: few
D: NA
J: TRBJ1-3
V: TRBV5-1
DNA: TGCGCCAGCAGCTTGGCCCGGGATGCGGACACCATATATTTT
CDR3: CASSLARDADTIYF

size: NA
D: NA
J: TRBJ1-5
V: TRBV7-9
DNA: TGTTCCAAGAAGAATACAGCATACGACAATCAGCCCCAGCATTTT
CDR3: CSKKNTAYDNQPQHF

size: NA
D: NA
J: TRBJ1-1
V: TRBV7-2
DNA: TGTGCCAGCAGCCCACAGGAAACTGGCGAAGCTTTCTTT
CDR3: CASSPQETGEAFF

size: NA
D: TRBD1
J: TRBJ1-1
V: TRBV30
DNA: TGTGCCTGCCAAACAGGGGGCGCGGGGACTGAAGCTTTCTTT
CDR3: CACQTGGAGTEAFF

size: NA
D: TRBD1
J: TRBJ2-2
V: TRBV5-4
DNA: TGTGCCAGCAGCTCCAGATACGGGACAGGGAACACCGGGGAGCTGTTTTTT
CDR3: CASSSRYGTGNTGELFF

size: NA
D: NA
J: TRBJ2-2
V: TRBV5-6
DNA: TGTGCCAGCAGCTTCGGCCAGGTGAACACCGGGGAGCTGTTTTTT
CDR3: CASSFGQVNTGELFF

size: NA
D: TRBD2
J: TRBJ2-3
V: TRBV7-6
DNA: TGTGCCAGCAGCTTAATACTAGCGGGAGGGACAGATACGCAGTATTTT
CDR3: CASSLILAGGTDTQYF

size: NA
D: TRBD1
J: TRBJ1-1
V: TRBV9
DNA: TGTGCCAGCAGCGTGAAAGCAGGGGGTGCCCAGAACACTGAAGCTTTCTTT
CDR3: CASSVKAGGAQNTEAFF

size: once
D: NA
J: TRBJ1-2
V: TRBV5-4
DNA: TGTGCCAGCAGCTACTCTGGGGGGGGCTATGGCTACACCTTC
CDR3: CASSYSGGGYGYTF

size: NA
D: NA
J: TRBJ2-5
V: TRBV27
DNA: TGTGCCAGCAGTCTCCCTGGACAGAGAGAGACCCAGTACTTC
CDR3: CASSLPGQRETQYF

size: NA
D: NA
J: TRBJ1-1
V: TRBV19
DNA: TGTGCCAGTAGTAATCGGGGGACTGAAGCTTTCTTT
CDR3: CASSNRGTEAFF

size: NA
D: TRBD1
J: TRBJ1-1
V: TRBV5-1
DNA: TGCGCCAGCAGCTTGGAAGGGGGCCGACTGAACACTGAAGCTTTCTTT
CDR3: CASSLEGGRLNTEAFF

size: NA
D: NA
J: TRBJ2-1
V: TRBV7-9
DNA: TGTGCCAGCAGCCACGCCCTAGCACCTGACGAGGAGCAGTTCTTC
CDR3: CASSHALAPDEEQFF

size: NA
D: TRBD1
J: TRBJ2-7
V: TRBV13
DNA: TGTGCCAGCAGCATCTACAGGGGATCCTACGAGCAGTACTTC
CDR3: CASSIYRGSYEQYF

size: few
D: NA
J: TRBJ1-4
V: TRBV15
DNA: TGTGCCACCAGCAGAGGAGTGGAAAAACTGTTTTTT
CDR3: CATSRGVEKLFF

size: NA
D: NA
J: TRBJ2-7
V: TRBV25-1
DNA: TGTGCCAGCTCCTCCAGGGTTAGCGGCTCCTACGAGCAGTACTTC
CDR3: CASSSRVSGSYEQYF

size: NA
D: TRBD2
J: TRBJ2-3
V: TRBV30
DNA: TGTGCCTGGAGAGATCCGGGACTAAGGGATACGCAGTATTTT
CDR3: CAWRDPGLRDTQYF

size: NA
D: TRBD2
J: TRBJ2-1
V: TRBV19
DNA: TGTGCCAGTAGTATTCTACCGGGACTAGCGGGAGGCCACAATGAGCAGTTCTTC
CDR3: CASSILPGLAGGHNEQFF

size: NA
D: TRBD1
J: TRBJ1-1
V: TRBV4-3
DNA: TGCGCCAGCAGCCAAGATCGGGGACAGGGGGACACTGAAGCTTTCTTT
CDR3: CASSQDRGQGDTEAFF

size: NA
D: TRBD1
J: TRBJ1-2
V: TRBV9
DNA: TGTGCCAGCAGCGTAGAGGGGACAGGACGTGGCTACACCTTC
CDR3: CASSVEGTGRGYTF

size: few
D: NA
J: TRBJ2-3
V: TRBV5-1
DNA: TGCGCCAGCAGCATTGAGCCAGCGTTTAGCACAGATACGCAGTATTTT
CDR3: CASSIEPAFSTDTQYF

size: few
D: NA
J: TRBJ1-2
V: TRBV6-1
DNA: TGTGCCAGCAGTGGGGGGACACAGGGCCTCAGGCACTATGGCTACACCTTC
CDR3: CASSGGTQGLRHYGYTF

size: NA
D: NA
J: TRBJ1-1
V: TRBV5-8
DNA: TGTGCCAGCAGCTTTGGACTGATGAACACTGAAGCTTTCTTT
CDR3: CASSFGLMNTEAFF

size: NA
D: NA
J: TRBJ2-1
V: TRBV11-3
DNA: TGTGCCAGCAGCTTGGATTTAACGGGAGCCTACAATGAGCAGTTCTTC
CDR3: CASSLDLTGAYNEQFF

size: NA
D: NA
J: TRBJ2-5
V: TRBV5-6
DNA: TGTGCCAGCAGCCGCGAGACAGCCGAAGAGACCCAGTACTTC
CDR3: CASSRETAEETQYF